This T cell receptor (beta chain) was observed in a study of blood T cells in healthy people across ages. Study-wide results and caveats: Observed TCR beta diversity per million T cells went down as age went up. This fall followed a roughly linear course with age. Diversity estimated from one million T cells was considered an underestimate.

With regard to this clonotype: Antigen specificity is unknown.

Every donor gave roughly 9.6 milliliters of peripheral blood. Isolating PBMCs gave at least 6 million of these cells per sample. Then a second PCR, running about 6 to 12 cycles, was carried out with a sample-barcoded 5' primer and a J-beta primer mix. TCRdb reprocessed the 5' RACE reads via MiXCR and lists one record per CDR3 protein. The sample consists of roughly 1,700,000 distinct CDR3 sequences, over 25% of them appearing once. CDR3 size: 12 residues. Trimming took off 1 base at V and 6 bases at J, with 10 bases between the two ends. From germline, CDR1 is GTSNPN and CDR2 SVGIG (reference sequence).

The sequence was collected from a woman in her 30s in good health. The chain employs TRBV30 and TRBJ2-7, with D possibly matching TRBD1 (5 bases). The sequenced sample consisted of blood. The CDR3 is CAWSGQRGEQYF. The CDR3 DNA is TGTGCCTGGAGTGGCCAAAGGGGCGAGCAGTACTTC.